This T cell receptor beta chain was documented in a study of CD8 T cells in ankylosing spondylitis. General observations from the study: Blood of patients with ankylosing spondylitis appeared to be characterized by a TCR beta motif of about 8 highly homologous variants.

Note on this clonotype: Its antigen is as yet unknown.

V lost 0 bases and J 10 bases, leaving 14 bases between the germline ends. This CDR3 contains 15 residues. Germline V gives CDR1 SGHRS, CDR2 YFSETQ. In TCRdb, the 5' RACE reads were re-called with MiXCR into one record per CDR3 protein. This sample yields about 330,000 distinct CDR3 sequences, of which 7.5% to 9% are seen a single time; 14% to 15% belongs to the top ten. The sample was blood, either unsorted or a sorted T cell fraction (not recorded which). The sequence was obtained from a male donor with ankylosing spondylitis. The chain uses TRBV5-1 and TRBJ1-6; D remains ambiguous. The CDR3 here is CASSLAQENLSPLHF. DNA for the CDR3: TGCGCCAGCAGCTTGGCCCAGGAGAACCTATCACCCCTCCACTTT. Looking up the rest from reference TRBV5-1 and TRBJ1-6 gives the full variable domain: KAGVTQTPRYLIKTRGQQVTLSCSPISGHRSVSWYQQTPGQGLQFLFEYFSETQRNKGNFPGRFSGRQFSNSRSEMNVSTLELGDSALYLCASSLAQENLSPLHFGNGTRLTVT.